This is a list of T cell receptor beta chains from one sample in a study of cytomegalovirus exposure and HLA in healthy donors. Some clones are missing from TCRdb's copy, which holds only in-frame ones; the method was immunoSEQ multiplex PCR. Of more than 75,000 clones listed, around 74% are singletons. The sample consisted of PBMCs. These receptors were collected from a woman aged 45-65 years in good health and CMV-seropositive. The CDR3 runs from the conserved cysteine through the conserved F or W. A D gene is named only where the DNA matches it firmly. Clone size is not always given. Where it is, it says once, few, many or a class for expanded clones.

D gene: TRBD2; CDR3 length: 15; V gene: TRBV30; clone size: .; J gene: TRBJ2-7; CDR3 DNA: TGTGCCTGGAGTCCCCTAGCGGGAGCCTTCTACGAGCAGTACTTC; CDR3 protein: CAWSPLAGAFYEQYF
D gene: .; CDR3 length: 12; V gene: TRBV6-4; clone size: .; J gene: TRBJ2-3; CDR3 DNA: TGTGCCAGGGTCTTAAAGAGGGATACGCAGTATTTT; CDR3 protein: CARVLKRDTQYF
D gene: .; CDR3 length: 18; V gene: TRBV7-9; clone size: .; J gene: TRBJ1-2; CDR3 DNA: TGTGCCAGCAGCTTAGAGGGGCACTTTATAGAACCGAACTATGGCTACACCTTC; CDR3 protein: CASSLEGHFIEPNYGYTF
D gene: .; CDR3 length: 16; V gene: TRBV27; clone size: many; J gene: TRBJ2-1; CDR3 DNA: TGTGCCAGCAGTCCCCGACTCTCGTCGGCAGACAATGAGCAGTTCTTC; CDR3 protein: CASSPRLSSADNEQFF
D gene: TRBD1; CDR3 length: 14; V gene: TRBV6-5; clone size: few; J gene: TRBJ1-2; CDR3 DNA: TGTGCCAGCAGACGGGACAGGGAGTCTGATGGCTACACCTTC; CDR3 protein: CASRRDRESDGYTF
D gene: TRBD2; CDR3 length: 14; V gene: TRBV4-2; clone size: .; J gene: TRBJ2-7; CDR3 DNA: TGTGCCAGCAGCCCGACTAGCGGGGACTACGAGCAGTACTTC; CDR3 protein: CASSPTSGDYEQYF
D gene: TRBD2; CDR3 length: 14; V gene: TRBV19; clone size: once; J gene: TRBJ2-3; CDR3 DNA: TGTGCCAGTAGCCGGGACTATGGCACAGATACGCAGTATTTT; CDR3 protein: CASSRDYGTDTQYF
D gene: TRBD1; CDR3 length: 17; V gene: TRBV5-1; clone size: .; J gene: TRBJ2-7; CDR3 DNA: TGCGCCAGCAGCCAGGCCGGGCGGGACAGGGGTGCCTACGAGCAGTACTTC; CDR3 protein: CASSQAGRDRGAYEQYF
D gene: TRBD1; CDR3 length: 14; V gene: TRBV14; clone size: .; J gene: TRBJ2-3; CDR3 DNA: TGTGCCAGCAGCCGGGACAGGGCGTCAGATACGCAGTATTTT; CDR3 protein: CASSRDRASDTQYF
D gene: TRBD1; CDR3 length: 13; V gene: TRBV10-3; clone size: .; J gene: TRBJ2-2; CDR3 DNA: TGTGCCGGTCGAGGGGGCGACACCGGGGAGCTGTTTTTT; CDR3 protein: CAGRGGDTGELFF
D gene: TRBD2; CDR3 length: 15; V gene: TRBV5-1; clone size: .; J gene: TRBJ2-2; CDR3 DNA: TGCGCCAGCAGCTACGGACTAGCGGACACCGGGGAGCTGTTTTTT; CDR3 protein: CASSYGLADTGELFF
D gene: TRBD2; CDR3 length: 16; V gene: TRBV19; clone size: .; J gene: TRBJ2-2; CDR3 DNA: TGTGCCAGTAGTATGGGACTAGCGTCTAGCACCGGGGAGCTGTTTTTT; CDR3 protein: CASSMGLASSTGELFF
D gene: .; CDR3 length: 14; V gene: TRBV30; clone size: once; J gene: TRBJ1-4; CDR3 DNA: TGTGCCTGGAGTGTAAGAGGGGGTTTTGAAAAACTGTTTTTT; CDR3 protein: CAWSVRGGFEKLFF
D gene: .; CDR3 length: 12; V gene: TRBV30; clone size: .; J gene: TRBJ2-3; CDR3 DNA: TGTGCCTGGAATCTAGCGACAGATACGCAGTATTTT; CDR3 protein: CAWNLATDTQYF
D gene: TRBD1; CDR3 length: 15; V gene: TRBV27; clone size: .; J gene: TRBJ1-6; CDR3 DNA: TGTGCCAGCAGTTTACTCCAGGGGGGTAATTCACCCCTCCACTTT; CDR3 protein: CASSLLQGGNSPLHF
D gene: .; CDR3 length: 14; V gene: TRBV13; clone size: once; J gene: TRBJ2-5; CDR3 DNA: TGTGCCAGCAGCCGGAACAGGGGGGGGGAGACCCAGTACTTC; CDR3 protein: CASSRNRGGETQYF
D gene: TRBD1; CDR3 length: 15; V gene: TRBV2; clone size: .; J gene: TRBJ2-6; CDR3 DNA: TGTGCCAGCAGACAGGGGTCGACTGGGGCCAACGTCCTGACTTTC; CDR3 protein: CASRQGSTGANVLTF
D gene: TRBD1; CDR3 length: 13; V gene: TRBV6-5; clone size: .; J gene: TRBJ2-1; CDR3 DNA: TGTGCCAGCAGTTGGGGGACAGACAATGAGCAGTTCTTC; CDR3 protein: CASSWGTDNEQFF
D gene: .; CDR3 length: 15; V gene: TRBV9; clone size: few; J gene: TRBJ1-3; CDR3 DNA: TGTGCCAGCAGCAAAGAGGGAATCTCTGGAAACACCATATATTTT; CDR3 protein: CASSKEGISGNTIYF
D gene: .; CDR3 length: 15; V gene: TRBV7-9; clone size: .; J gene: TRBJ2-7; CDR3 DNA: TGTGCCAGCAGCTTAGCGGGCGACAGAACCTACGAGCAGTACTTC; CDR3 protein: CASSLAGDRTYEQYF
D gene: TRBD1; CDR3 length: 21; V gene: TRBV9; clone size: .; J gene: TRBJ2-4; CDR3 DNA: TGTGCCAGCAGCGTAGACTCGAATGGGTGGGGACAGGGTTTATCCAAAAACATTCAGTACTTC; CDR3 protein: CASSVDSNGWGQGLSKNIQYF
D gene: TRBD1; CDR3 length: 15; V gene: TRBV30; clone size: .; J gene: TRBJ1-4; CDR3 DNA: TGTGCCTGGACCCAAGGGACAGGGGTGAATGAAAAACTGTTTTTT; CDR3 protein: CAWTQGTGVNEKLFF
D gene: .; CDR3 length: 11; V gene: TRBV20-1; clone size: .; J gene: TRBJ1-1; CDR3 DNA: TGCAGTGCTGGACTCGTAGGTGAAGCTTTCTTT; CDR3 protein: CSAGLVGEAFF
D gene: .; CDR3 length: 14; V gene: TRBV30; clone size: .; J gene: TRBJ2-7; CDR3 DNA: TGTGCCTGGAGTGTTGCAGGGGTAGGTGACGAGCAGTACTTC; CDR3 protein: CAWSVAGVGDEQYF
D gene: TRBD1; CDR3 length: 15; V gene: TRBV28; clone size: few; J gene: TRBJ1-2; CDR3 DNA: TGTGCCAGCAGTTCGAGGACAGGGGGCAGGAGCGGCTACACCTTC; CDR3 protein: CASSSRTGGRSGYTF
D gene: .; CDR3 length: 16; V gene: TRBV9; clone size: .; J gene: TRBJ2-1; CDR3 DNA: TGTGCCAGCAGCGTAGGAGTGCAGGTACCCTACAATGAGCAGTTCTTC; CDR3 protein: CASSVGVQVPYNEQFF
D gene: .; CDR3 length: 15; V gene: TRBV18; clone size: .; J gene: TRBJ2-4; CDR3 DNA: TGTGCCAGCTCCCCGATCGTAGCGGAGGGAAACATTCAGTACTTC; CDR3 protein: CASSPIVAEGNIQYF
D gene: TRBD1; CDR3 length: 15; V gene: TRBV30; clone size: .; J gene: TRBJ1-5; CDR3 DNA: TGTGCCTGGAGTCGTGACGGGACAGGGAGTCAGCCCCAGCATTTT; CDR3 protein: CAWSRDGTGSQPQHF
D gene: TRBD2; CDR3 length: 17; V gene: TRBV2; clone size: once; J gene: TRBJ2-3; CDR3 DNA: TGTGCCAGCAGTTCTGACCCCGGGGGGGCTCTTTTGGATACGCAGTATTTT; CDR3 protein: CASSSDPGGALLDTQYF
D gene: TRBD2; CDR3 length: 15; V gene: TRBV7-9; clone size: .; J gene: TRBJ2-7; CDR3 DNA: TGTGCCAGCAGCCCGGGACTAGCGGAAACTTACGAGCAGTACTTC; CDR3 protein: CASSPGLAETYEQYF
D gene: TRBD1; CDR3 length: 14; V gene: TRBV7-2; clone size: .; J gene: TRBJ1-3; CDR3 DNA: TGTGCCAGCAGCCCCCAGGGGGCTGGAAACACCATATATTTT; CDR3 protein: CASSPQGAGNTIYF